This T cell receptor beta chain was captured in a study of quantifying T cell responses using KT2 cells (dated by TCRdb to the late 2010s). Background for the entire study: RNA was DNase-treated and reverse transcribed with TCR alpha and beta constant-region primers, mostly using SuperScript III. The efficiency of the T4 ligation step under optimum conditions was estimated to be above 9%. PCR2 was run as a SYBR Green qPCR and stopped at a predetermined fluorescence threshold to avoid over-amplification.

To test the sensitivity and accuracy of the pipeline, known numbers of KT2, a T cell clone whose TCR had already been sequenced, were spiked into unfractionated PBMC. KT2 cells were mixed with a fixed number of PBMC to create a range of KT2-to-PBMC ratios. V is pruned by 1 base and J by 3 bases, leaving 3 bases of the junction without a gene match. CDR1 and CDR2, looked up from the germline V gene, are ENHRY and SYGVKD. The CDR3 holds 15 amino acids from the cysteine to the phenylalanine. Only the CDR3 region is kept as DNA, spanning 45 bases read in frame from base 1. This clonotype was seen many times. This receptor's antigen is unknown. Base quality data are lacking; no much larger clone is found one base away. Library construction relied on UMI-ligation and nested PCR. A single-stranded oligonucleotide bearing the Illumina SP2 sequence and a UMI was ligated to the 3' end of the cDNA with T4 RNA ligase 1. PCR1 used approximately 4 cycles (98 degrees C 15 s, 69 degrees C 30 s, 72 degrees C 40 s), and the beta primer was an equimolar mix of RC1.1 and RC1.2 that covered TRBC1 and TRBC2. From PCR2 onward, TCR alpha and beta chains were processed separately, and sample indices and Illumina adaptors were added. Placed after an 8-base spacer, the UMI was made up of 12 random nucleotides arranged as two hexamers with a spacer between them. Libraries were sequenced on an Illumina MiSeq with v2 2x251 paired-end chemistry, typically about a dozen samples per run. To boost diversity, each sequencing library was supplemented with PhiX DNA at about 4.5-8%. As for the authors' bioinformatics: bcl2fastq converted raw reads to FASTQ, and Demultiplexor demultiplexed the reads by dual indices. V and J genes were assigned by Decombinator through tag matching that permitted a single base-pair mismatch. UMIs were used by Collapsinator to correct both sequencing errors and frequency errors caused by PCR heterogeneity. CDR3Translator converted Decombinator identifiers to nucleotide sequence, translated to amino acids, and extracted CDR3 using C- and N-terminal motifs. A cluster of KT2 sequences sharing one unique molecular identifier was counted as one distinct KT2 TCR. TCRdb reran the public reads through fastp at Q25 and MiXCR, keeping productive beta chains. A single entry per CDR3 protein holds the most common genes and DNA from its merged rows. TCRdb's processing, not the authors' own work, is the source of the V and J calls. The sample has approximately 43,000 distinct CDR3 sequences on record, approximately 17% of them singletons. Less than 45% of the sample belongs to the ten largest clones.

Findings and caveats that apply to the study as a whole: Detection of KT2 sequences showed saturation at very high KT2 spike-in numbers. This TCR sequencing study did not compare the pipeline side by side with other TCR sequencing techniques. Counts of KT2 alpha and beta sequences scaled linearly with input KT2 cell number over several orders of magnitude. KT2 sequences were still detected at the lowest spike-in tested, roughly one KT2 cell per 100,000 PBMC.

Sequenced input: PBMCs spiked with cells of the T cell clone KT2. This sequence originates from a human donor. This sequence uses TRBV10-3 and TRBJ2-3, with 8 bases matching TRBD2. The CDR3 protein sequence reads: CAISEFTSGTDTQYF. The bases are TGTGCCATCAGTGAGTTCACTAGCGGAACAGATACGCAGTATTTT.